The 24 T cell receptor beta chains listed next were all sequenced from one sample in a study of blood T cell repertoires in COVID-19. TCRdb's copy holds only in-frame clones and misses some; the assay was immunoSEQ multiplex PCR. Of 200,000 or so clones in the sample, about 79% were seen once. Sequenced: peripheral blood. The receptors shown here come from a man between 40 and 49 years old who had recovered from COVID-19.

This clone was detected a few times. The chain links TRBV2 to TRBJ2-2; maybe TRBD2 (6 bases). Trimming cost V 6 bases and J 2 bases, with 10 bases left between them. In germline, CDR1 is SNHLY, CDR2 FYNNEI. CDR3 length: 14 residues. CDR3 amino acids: CASSRDSNTGELFF. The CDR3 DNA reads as TGTGCCAGCAGCCGGGACTCCAACACCGGGGAGCTGTTTTTT.

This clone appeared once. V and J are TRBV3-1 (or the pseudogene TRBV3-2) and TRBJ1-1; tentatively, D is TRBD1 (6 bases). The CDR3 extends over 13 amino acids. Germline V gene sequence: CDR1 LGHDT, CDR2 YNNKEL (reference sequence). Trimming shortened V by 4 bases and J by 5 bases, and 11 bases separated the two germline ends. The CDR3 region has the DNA TGTGCCAGCAGCCTCAGGGGAGGGACTGAAGCTTTCTTT. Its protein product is CASSLRGGTEAFF.

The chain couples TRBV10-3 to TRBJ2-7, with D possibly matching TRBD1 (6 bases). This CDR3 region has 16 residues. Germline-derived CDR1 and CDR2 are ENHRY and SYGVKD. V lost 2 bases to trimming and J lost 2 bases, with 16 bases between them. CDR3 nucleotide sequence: TGTGCCATCAGTGAGCCCGTTGGGACACCAACCTACGAGCAGTACTTC. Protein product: CAISEPVGTPTYEQYF.

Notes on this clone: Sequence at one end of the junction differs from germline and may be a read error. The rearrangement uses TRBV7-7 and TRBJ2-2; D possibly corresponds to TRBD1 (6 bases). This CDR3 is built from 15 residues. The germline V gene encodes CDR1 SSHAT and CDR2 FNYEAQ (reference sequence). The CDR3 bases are TGTGCTAGCAGCGCGGACAGCATGAACACCGGGGAGCTGTTTTTT. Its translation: CASSADSMNTGELFF.

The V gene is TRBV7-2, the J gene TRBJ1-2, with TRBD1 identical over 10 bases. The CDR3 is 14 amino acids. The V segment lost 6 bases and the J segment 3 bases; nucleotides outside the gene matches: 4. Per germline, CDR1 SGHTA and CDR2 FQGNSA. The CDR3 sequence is CASRGTGAYYGYTF. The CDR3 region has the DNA TGTGCCAGCAGAGGGACAGGGGCTTACTATGGCTACACCTTC.

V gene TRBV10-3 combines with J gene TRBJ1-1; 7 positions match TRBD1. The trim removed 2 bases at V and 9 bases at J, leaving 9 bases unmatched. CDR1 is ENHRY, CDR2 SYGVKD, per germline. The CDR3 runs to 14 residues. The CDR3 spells CAISEGGTARKAFF. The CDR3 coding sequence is TGTGCCATCAGTGAGGGGGGGACAGCAAGGAAAGCTTTCTTT.

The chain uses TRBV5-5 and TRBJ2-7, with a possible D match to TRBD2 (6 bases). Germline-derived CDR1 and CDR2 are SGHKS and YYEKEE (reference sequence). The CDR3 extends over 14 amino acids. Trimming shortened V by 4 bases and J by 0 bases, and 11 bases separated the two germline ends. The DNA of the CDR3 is TGTGCCAGCAGCCAAGGACTAAACTCCTACGAGCAGTACTTC. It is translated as CASSQGLNSYEQYF.

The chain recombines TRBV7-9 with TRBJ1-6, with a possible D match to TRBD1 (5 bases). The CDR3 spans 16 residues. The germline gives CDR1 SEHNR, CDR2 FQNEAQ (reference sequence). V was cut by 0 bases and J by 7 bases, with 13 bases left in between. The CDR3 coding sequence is TGTGCCAGCAGCTTAGCGGGGCCCAGGGCAAATTCACCCCTCCACTTT. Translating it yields CASSLAGPRANSPLHF.

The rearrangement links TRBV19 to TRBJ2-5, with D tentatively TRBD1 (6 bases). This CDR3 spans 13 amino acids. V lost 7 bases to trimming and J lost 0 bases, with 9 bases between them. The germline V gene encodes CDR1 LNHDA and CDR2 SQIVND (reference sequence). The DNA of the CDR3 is TGTGCCAGTATGAGGACAGACCAAGAGACCCAGTACTTC. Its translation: CASMRTDQETQYF.

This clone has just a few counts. The CDR3 loop reads CASTPEGQSRNTQYF. As DNA, the CDR3 is TGTGCCAGCACCCCAGAGGGACAGTCCCGTAATACGCAGTATTTT. V and J are TRBV6-5 and TRBJ2-3, with TRBD1 identical over 7 bases. This CDR3 region has 15 residues. The germline CDR1 and CDR2 sequences are MNHEY and SVGAGI. V gave up 7 bases and J gave up 7 bases; unmatched junction bases: 14.

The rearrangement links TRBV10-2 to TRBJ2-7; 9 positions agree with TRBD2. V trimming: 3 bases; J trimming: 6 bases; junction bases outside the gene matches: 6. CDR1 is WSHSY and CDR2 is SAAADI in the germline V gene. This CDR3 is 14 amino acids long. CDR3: CASSDSGRITEQYF. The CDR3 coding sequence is TGCGCCAGCAGTGATAGCGGGAGAATCACCGAGCAGTACTTC.

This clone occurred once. DNA for the CDR3: TGCGCCAGCAGCTTTTCCGGGACAGGGGTGAACGGGGAGCTGTTTTTT. It translates to CASSFSGTGVNGELFF. The chain employs TRBV5-1 and TRBJ2-2, with 10 positions matching TRBD1. The J segment lost 7 bases and the V segment lost 2 bases, leaving 8 bases of the junction unmatched. The germline V gene has CDR1 SGHRS and CDR2 YFSETQ. The CDR3 has 16 amino acids.

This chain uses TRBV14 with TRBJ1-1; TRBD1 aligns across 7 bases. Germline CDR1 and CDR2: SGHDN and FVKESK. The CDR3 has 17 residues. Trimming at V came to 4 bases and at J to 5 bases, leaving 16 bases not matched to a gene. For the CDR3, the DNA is TGTGCCAGCAGCCCCCTGGGTCGACAGGGAGCAAGAACTGAAGCTTTCTTT. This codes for CASSPLGRQGARTEAFF.

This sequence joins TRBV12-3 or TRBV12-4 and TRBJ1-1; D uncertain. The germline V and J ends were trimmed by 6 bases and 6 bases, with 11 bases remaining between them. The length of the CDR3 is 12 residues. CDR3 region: CASSSRGAEAFF. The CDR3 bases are TGTGCCAGCAGCTCCCGGGGAGCTGAAGCTTTCTTT.

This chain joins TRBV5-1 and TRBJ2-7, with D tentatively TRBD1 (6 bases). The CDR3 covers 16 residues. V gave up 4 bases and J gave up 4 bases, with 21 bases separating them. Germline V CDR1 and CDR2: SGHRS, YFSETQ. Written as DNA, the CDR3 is TGCGCCAGCAGCACGGACAGTACAGGGAGTCGGTACGAGCAGTACTTC. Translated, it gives CASSTDSTGSRYEQYF.

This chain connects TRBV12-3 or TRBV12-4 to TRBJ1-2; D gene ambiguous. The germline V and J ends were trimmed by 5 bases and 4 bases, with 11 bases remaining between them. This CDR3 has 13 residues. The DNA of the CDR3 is TGTGCCAGCAGTCCCCCGGGAGCCTATGGCTACACCTTC. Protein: CASSPPGAYGYTF.

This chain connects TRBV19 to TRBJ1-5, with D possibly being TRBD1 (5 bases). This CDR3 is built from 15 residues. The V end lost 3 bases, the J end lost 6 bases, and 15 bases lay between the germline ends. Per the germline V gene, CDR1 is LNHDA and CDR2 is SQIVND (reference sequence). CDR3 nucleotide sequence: TGTGCCAGTAGTATGCGGGGGGGGGTTGGTCAGCCCCAGCATTTT. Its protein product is CASSMRGGVGQPQHF.

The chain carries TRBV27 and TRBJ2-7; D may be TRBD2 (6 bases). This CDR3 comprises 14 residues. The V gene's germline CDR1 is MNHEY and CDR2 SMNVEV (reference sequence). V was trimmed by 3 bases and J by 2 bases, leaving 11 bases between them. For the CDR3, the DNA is TGTGCCAGCAGTTTCCGGGACTTGACCTACGAGCAGTACTTC. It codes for CASSFRDLTYEQYF.

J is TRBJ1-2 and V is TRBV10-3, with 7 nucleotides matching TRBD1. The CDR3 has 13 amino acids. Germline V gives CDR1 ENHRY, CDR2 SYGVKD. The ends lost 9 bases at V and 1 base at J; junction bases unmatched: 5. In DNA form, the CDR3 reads TGTGCCATGAGGACAGGTTTTAACTATGGCTACACCTTC. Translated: CAMRTGFNYGYTF.

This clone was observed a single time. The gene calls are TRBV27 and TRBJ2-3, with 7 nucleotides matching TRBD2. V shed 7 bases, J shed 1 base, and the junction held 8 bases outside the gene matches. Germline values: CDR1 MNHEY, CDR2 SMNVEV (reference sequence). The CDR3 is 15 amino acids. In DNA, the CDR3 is TGTGCCAGCACCCTCCTGGCGGGGGGCACAGATACGCAGTATTTT. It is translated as CASTLLAGGTDTQYF.

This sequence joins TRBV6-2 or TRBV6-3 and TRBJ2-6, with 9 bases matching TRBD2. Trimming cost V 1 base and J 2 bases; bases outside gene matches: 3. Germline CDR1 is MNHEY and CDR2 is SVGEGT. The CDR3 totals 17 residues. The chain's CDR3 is CASSYWASGTGANVLTF. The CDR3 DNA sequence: TGTGCCAGCAGTTACTGGGCTAGCGGGACTGGGGCCAACGTCCTGACTTTC.

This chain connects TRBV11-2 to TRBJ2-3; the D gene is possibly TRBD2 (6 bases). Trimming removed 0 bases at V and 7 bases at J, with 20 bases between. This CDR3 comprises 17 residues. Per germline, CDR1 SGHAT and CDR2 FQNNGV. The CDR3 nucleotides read TGTGCCAGCAGCTTAGAGAGAGAAGCGGCGGGGTCCCATACGCAGTATTTT. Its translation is CASSLEREAAGSHTQYF.

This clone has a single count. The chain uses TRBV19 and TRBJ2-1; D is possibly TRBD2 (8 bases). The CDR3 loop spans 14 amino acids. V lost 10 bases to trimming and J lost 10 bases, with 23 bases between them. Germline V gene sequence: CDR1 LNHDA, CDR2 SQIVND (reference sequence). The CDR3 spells CATSGGLVYGEQFF. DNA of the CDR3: TGTGCCACCTCAGGGGGACTAGTCTATGGCGAGCAGTTCTTC.

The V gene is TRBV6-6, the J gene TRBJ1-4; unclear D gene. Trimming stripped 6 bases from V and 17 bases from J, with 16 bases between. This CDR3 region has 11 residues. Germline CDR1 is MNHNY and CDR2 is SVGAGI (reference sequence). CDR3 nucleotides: TGTGCCAGCAGGTCGACGGGGAGCTGTTTTTTT. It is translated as CASRSTGSCFF.